This is a list of T cell receptor beta chains from one sample in a study of T cells in localized non-small cell lung cancer. Repertoires were generated with immunoSEQ multiplex PCR, while TCRdb's copy carries only in-frame clones and drops some. The sample shows about 82,000 clones, over 70% of them seen only once. The specimen was PBMCs, collected before any cancer treatment. These receptors were obtained from a man aged 40-75 years with stage II squamous cell lung carcinoma. CDR3s include the opening cysteine and the closing phenylalanine or tryptophan. D genes are given only for firm matches. Clone size is not always given. Where it is, it says once, few, many or a class for expanded clones.

len	abundance	j_gene	d_gene	v_gene	CDR3aa	CDR3nt
12	-	TRBJ1-2	-	TRBV7-2	CASSPDSYGYTF	TGTGCCAGCAGCCCCGACAGCTATGGCTACACCTTC
13	-	TRBJ1-4	TRBD1	TRBV9	CASSAPGQRRMFF	TGTGCCAGCAGCGCCCCGGGACAGCGCCGAATGTTTTTT
15	-	TRBJ2-7	-	TRBV28	CASGGSRVGSYEQYF	TGTGCCAGTGGGGGGAGTAGGGTCGGGTCCTACGAGCAGTACTTC
18	-	TRBJ1-5	-	TRBV2	CASSEGLRADPGGGPQHF	TGTGCCAGCAGTGAAGGATTGAGGGCGGATCCTGGCGGGGGGCCCCAGCATTTT
17	-	TRBJ2-6	-	TRBV4-1	CASSQGQRLSGANVLTF	TGCGCCAGCAGCCAAGGTCAGCGCCTCTCTGGGGCCAACGTCCTGACTTTC
15	-	TRBJ2-1	TRBD2	TRBV2	CATKLETSGRNEQFF	TGTGCCACCAAGCTAGAGACTAGCGGGAGGAATGAGCAGTTCTTC
15	-	TRBJ2-6	-	TRBV19	CASSPDNFGANVLTF	TGTGCCAGTAGTCCCGACAACTTTGGGGCCAACGTCCTGACTTTC
15	-	TRBJ2-7	-	TRBV4-2	CASSRLDSGLYEQYF	TGTGCCAGCAGCCGATTGGACAGCGGCCTTTACGAGCAGTACTTC
13	-	TRBJ2-7	-	TRBV28	CASSTATTYEQYF	TGTGCCAGCAGCACCGCCACGACGTACGAGCAGTACTTC
13	-	TRBJ1-5	-	TRBV21-1	CASNPWFDQPQHF	TGTGCCAGCAATCCCTGGTTCGACCAGCCCCAGCATTTT
10	few	TRBJ1-2	-	TRBV29-1	CSVSDYGYTF	TGCAGCGTTTCCGACTATGGCTACACCTTC
13	-	TRBJ2-1	TRBD2	TRBV6-5	CASNRLAGNEQFF	TGTGCCAGCAATAGACTAGCGGGGAATGAGCAGTTCTTC
14	-	TRBJ2-7	-	TRBV4-1	CASSQGPTGGEQYF	TGCGCCAGCAGCCAAGGTCCGACAGGAGGCGAGCAGTACTTC
14	-	TRBJ2-7	-	TRBV5-1	CASSSPGNSYEQYF	TGCGCCAGCAGCTCCCCGGGTAACTCCTACGAGCAGTACTTC
15	-	TRBJ2-7	TRBD2	TRBV11-2	CASSLAGGHTYEQYF	TGTGCCAGCAGCTTGGCGGGAGGACACACCTACGAGCAGTACTTC
15	-	TRBJ2-1	TRBD2	TRBV5-1	CASSPGLAGGREQFF	TGCGCCAGCAGCCCGGGACTAGCGGGGGGACGGGAGCAGTTCTTC
15	-	TRBJ1-5	TRBD1	TRBV7-9	CASSPGQGNNQPQHF	TGTGCCAGCAGTCCCGGACAGGGTAACAATCAGCCCCAGCATTTT
16	-	TRBJ2-3	TRBD1	TRBV7-2	CASSRDRDPSTDTQYF	TGTGCCAGCAGCCGAGACAGGGACCCAAGCACAGATACGCAGTATTTT
12	-	TRBJ1-1	-	TRBV29-1	CSVEPDNTEAFF	TGCAGCGTTGAACCAGATAACACTGAAGCTTTCTTT
15	-	TRBJ1-4	-	TRBV4-3	CASSQDLGNNEKLFF	TGCGCCAGCAGCCAAGATCTGGGAAATAATGAAAAACTGTTTTTT
14	-	TRBJ1-4	-	TRBV5-1	CASSLGATNEKLFF	TGCGCCAGCAGCTTGGGAGCAACTAATGAAAAACTGTTTTTT
14	-	TRBJ2-7	-	TRBV7-2	CASSLQGQRGEQYF	TGTGCCAGCAGCTTACAGGGGCAACGGGGGGAGCAGTACTTC
15	once	TRBJ1-4	-	TRBV29-1	CSVPSQGSLDEKLFF	TGCAGCGTACCCTCACAGGGCTCCCTGGATGAAAAACTGTTTTTT
14	-	TRBJ2-3	-	TRBV7-3	CASSLNSAGDTQYF	TGTGCCAGCAGCTTAAATTCGGCGGGAGATACGCAGTATTTT
12	many	TRBJ1-1	-	TRBV30	CAWSPGNTEAFF	TGTGCCTGGAGTCCGGGGAACACTGAAGCTTTCTTT
15	once	TRBJ2-7	TRBD1	TRBV6-6	CASNTDRVRPYEQYF	TGTGCCAGCAATACAGACAGGGTACGTCCCTACGAGCAGTACTTC
13	-	TRBJ2-6	-	TRBV6-5	CASTVPGANVLTF	TGTGCCAGCACTGTCCCTGGGGCCAACGTCCTGACTTTC
15	-	TRBJ2-1	-	TRBV7-6	CASSQTTSSYNEQFF	TGTGCCAGCAGCCAGACTACAAGCTCCTACAATGAGCAGTTCTTC